This T cell receptor beta chain appears in the sequencing data of a study of blood T cell dynamics during melanoma immunotherapy. Time point defined: pre-treatment baseline. Repertoires were generated with immunoSEQ multiplex PCR, while TCRdb's copy carries only in-frame clones and drops some. Altogether about 7,200 clones are present, about 80% being singletons, with the ten largest covering around 15%. The J segment lost 8 bases and the V segment lost 0 bases, leaving 4 bases of the junction unmatched. The germline CDR1 and CDR2 sequences are SGHTA and FQGNSA. The CDR3 is made up of 14 amino acids.

This chain joins TRBV7-2 and TRBJ2-1; 7 bases are shared with TRBD1. This clonotype was obtained from a human donor with melanoma. The starting material was blood, obtained from a patient treated with checkpoint blockade. CDR3 region: CASSLAITGDEQFF. For the CDR3, the DNA is TGTGCCAGCAGCTTAGCCATCACAGGGGATGAGCAGTTCTTC.